What follows describes a single TCR beta chain. What it recognizes is unknown. This sample is drawn from a study of cytomegalovirus exposure and HLA in healthy donors. Study findings and constraints: Association of 16,951 TCR beta sequences with HLA alleles was found at 0.05 false discovery rate in a later analysis. A later analysis, which compared TCR beta chains of equal frequency, found the HLA-associated ones more clonally expanded. The study had only CMV serostatus as immune exposure information.

In the PCR, 60 Vbeta and 13 Jbeta primers were used. Profiling relied on immunoSEQ multiplex PCR, and the TCRdb table lists in-frame clones only, not all of them. Among under 200,000 clones, 82% were seen once, and the ten largest hold more than 0.5%. Germline values: CDR1 MNHNS, CDR2 SASEGT. The V and J ends lost 1 base and 6 bases, in that order; junction bases with no gene match: 4. The CDR3 contains 15 residues. V is TRBV6-1 and J is TRBJ2-7, with 12 bases matching TRBD1. The sequenced material came from PBMCs. The clonotype originates from a woman between 50 and 59 years old in good health and CMV-seronegative. CDR3 region: CASSEEGQGAFEQYF. The CDR3 DNA reads as TGTGCCAGCAGTGAAGAGGGACAGGGGGCGTTCGAGCAGTACTTC.